These 3 T cell receptor beta chains were sequenced from one sample in a study of T cell responses to AZD1222 COVID-19 vaccine. TCRdb's copy holds only in-frame clones and misses some; the assay was immunoSEQ multiplex PCR. The profile covers 110,000 or so clones, with 75% to 95% appearing a single time and 4% to 4.5% taken by the ten largest. Source: peripheral blood, taken 28 days after the second dose of the MenACWY control vaccine. The receptors originated from an adult who received the MenACWY meningococcal vaccine as a control.

The chain uses TRBV6-4 and TRBJ1-5, with 9 bases fitting TRBD1. The CDR3 has 16 amino acids. Germline V gene data show CDR1 as MRHNA and CDR2 as SNTAGT. J was trimmed by 3 bases and V by 5 bases; bases with no gene match: 8. CDR3 loop: CASSLRDRESNQPQHF. As DNA, the CDR3 is TGTGCCAGCAGTCTCCGGGACAGGGAATCCAATCAGCCCCAGCATTTT.

V usage is TRBV19 and J usage is TRBJ2-1, with D possibly TRBD2 on 6 matching bases. Per germline, CDR1 LNHDA and CDR2 SQIVND (reference sequence). Trimming cost V 4 bases and J 0 bases, with 13 bases left between them. CDR3 length: 16 residues. CDR3 protein: CASSRVGGVSYNEQFF. CDR3 bases: TGTGCCAGTAGTAGAGTGGGCGGGGTCTCCTACAATGAGCAGTTCTTC.

This rearrangement joins TRBV4-1 to TRBJ1-4; D gene ambiguous. CDR1 and CDR2 (germline): MGHRA, YSYEKL. The V end was cut by 4 bases, the J end by 3 bases, with 12 bases between. This CDR3 has 15 amino acids. The CDR3 sequence is CASSRSGSANEKLFF. The CDR3 coding sequence is TGCGCCAGCAGCCGTTCCGGGAGCGCTAATGAAAAACTGTTTTTT.